One and the same sample provided the 6 T cell receptor beta chains below, sequenced in a study of blood T cells in healthy people across ages. A second PCR, run for about 7 to 12 cycles, used a sample-barcoded 5' primer plus a J-beta primer mix. TCRdb itself ran the 5' RACE reads through MiXCR, one entry per CDR3 protein. The sample yields about 1,000,000 distinct CDR3 sequences, around 43% seen once. The sequencing input was blood. Receptors were obtained from a woman in her fifties or sixties in good health.

The rearrangement links TRBV4-1 to TRBJ2-7; 10 bases line up with TRBD2. Unmatched junction bases numbered 11, after V lost 4 bases and J lost 2 bases. Looked up from germline, CDR1 is MGHRA and CDR2 is YSYEKL. The CDR3 extends over 17 amino acids. The DNA for the CDR3 is TGCGCCAGCAGCCGCAGGGCAGGACTAGCGGATACCTACGAGCAGTACTTC. Its translation is CASSRRAGLADTYEQYF.

This chain connects TRBV28 to TRBJ2-1, with 7 bases that match TRBD2. Matching the DNA end better, TRBJ2-7 makes the J call doubtful. Germline-derived CDR1 and CDR2 are MDHEN and SYDVKM. The CDR3 consists of 14 residues. For the CDR3, the DNA is TGTGCCAGCAGTTTGACTAGCTTCAGCTACGAGCAGTACTTC. Its translation is CASSLTSFSYEQYF.

In its sample, this clonotype was seen once. The chain has TRBV29-1 and TRBJ2-2, with 8 positions matching TRBD2. V shed 7 bases, J shed 4 bases, and the junction held 5 bases outside the gene matches. The length of the CDR3 is 13 residues. Germline V CDR1 and CDR2: SQVTM, ANQGSEA. The DNA for the CDR3 is TGCAGCGGGGGGACTAGTAGCACCGGGGAGCTGTTTTTT. Protein product: CSGGTSSTGELFF.

This clonotype is a singleton in its sample. V is TRBV7-9 and J is TRBJ1-4; the D gene is possibly TRBD1 (6 bases). This CDR3 is built from 16 residues. Trimming took off 5 bases at V and 7 bases at J, with 20 bases between the two ends. The germline CDR1 and CDR2 sequences are SEHNR and FQNEAQ (reference sequence). The CDR3 sequence: CASSHTTGRKFEKLFF. As DNA, the CDR3 is TGTGCCAGCAGCCACACGACAGGCCGGAAGTTTGAAAAACTGTTTTTT.

Only a few counts were recorded for this clonotype. This chain links TRBV25-1 with TRBJ2-7; D is unresolved. The CDR3 consists of 13 residues. Germline CDR1 reads MGHDK; CDR2 reads SYGVNS. V gave up 6 bases and J gave up 5 bases, with 14 bases separating them. CDR3 region: CASSRSHSHEQYF. The CDR3 DNA is TGTGCCAGCAGCCGCTCCCACAGCCACGAGCAGTACTTC.

The genes are TRBV5-1 and TRBJ2-6; TRBD1 matches 7 bases. With V trimmed by 5 bases and J by 0 bases, 14 bases remained unmatched. This CDR3 has 19 amino acids. Germline CDR1 and CDR2: SGHRS and YFSETQ. The CDR3, as DNA: TGCGCCAGCAGTCACACCTCCGGGACAGCCCGCTCTGGGGCCAACGTCCTGACTTTC. As protein: CASSHTSGTARSGANVLTF.